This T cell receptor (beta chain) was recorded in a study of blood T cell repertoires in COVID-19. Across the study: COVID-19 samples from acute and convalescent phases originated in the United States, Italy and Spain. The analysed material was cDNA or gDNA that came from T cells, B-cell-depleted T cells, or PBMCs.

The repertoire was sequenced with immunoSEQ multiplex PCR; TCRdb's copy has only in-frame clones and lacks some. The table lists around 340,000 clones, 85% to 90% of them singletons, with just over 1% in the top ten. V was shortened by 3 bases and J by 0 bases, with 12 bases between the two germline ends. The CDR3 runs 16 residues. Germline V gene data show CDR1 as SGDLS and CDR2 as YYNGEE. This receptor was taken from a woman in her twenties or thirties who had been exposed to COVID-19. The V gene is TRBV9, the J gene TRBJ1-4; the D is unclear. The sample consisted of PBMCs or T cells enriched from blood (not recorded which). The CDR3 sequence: CASSALGGTTNEKLFF. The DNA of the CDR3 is TGTGCCAGCAGCGCCCTGGGCGGGACAACTAATGAAAAACTGTTTTTT.